The T cell receptor beta chain described here comes from a study of blood T cell repertoires in COVID-19. Overall study context: T cells, B-cell-depleted T cells, or PBMCs provided the cDNA or gDNA that served as material.

Everyone who took part was about 18 to 89 years old, and they came from about two dozen US areas. Allocation to cohorts depended on clinical history reported by the participants. The CDR3 loop spans 13 amino acids. The germline V and J ends were trimmed by 2 bases and 5 bases, with 7 bases remaining between them. Germline V gene lookup returns CDR1 LGHDT and CDR2 YNNKEL (reference sequence). Original handling: Estimated nucleated cell counts came from reference gene primer amplification. Sequencing was performed with immunoSEQ multiplex PCR; in TCRdb, only in-frame clones are kept and a portion is missing. Clone size and V and J calls were adopted from that table, with D and trimming inferred from the DNA. The sample lists more than 300,000 clones, 85% to 90% occurring once.

What was sequenced was PBMCs or T cells enriched from blood (not recorded which). The source is a woman aged 25 to 39 who had recovered from COVID-19. This chain connects TRBV3-1 (or the pseudogene TRBV3-2) to TRBJ1-5; D uncertain. CDR3 loop: CASSQHTDQPQHF. The CDR3 DNA sequence: TGTGCCAGCAGCCAACATACGGATCAGCCCCAGCATTTT.